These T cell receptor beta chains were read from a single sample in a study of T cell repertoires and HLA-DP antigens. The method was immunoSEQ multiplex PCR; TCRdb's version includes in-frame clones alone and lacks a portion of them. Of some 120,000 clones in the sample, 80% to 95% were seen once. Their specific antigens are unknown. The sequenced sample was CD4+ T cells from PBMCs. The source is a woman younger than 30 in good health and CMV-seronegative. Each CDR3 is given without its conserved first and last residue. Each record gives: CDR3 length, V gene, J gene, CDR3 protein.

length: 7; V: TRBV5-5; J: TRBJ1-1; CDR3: ASGGADI
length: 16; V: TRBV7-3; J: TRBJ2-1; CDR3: ASSLFPTSGDRYNEQF
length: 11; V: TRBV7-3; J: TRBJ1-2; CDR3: ASSTGTAYGYT
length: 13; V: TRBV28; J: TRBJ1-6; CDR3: ASSLPGVLNSPLH
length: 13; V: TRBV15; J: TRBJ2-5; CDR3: ATSRTGGGRETQY
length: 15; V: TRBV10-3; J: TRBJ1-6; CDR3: AISYDRQSSYNSPLH
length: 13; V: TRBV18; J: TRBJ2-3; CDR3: ASSPPGQGSGTQY
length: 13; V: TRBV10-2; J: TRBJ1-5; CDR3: ASSVDAFSNQPQH
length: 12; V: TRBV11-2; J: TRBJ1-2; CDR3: ASSHRQGGGGYT
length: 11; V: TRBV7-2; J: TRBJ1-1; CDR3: ASSLDGHTEAF
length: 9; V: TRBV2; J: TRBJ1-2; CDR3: ATQFNYGYT
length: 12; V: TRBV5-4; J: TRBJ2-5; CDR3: ASSFVTGQETQY
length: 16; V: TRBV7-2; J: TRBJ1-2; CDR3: AATTIGARPTFRYGYT
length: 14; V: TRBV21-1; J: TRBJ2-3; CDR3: AQHSGPLAGTDTQY
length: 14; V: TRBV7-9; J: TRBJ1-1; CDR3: ASSFGDRGRGDEAF
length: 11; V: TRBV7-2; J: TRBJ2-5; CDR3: ASSLFGEETQY
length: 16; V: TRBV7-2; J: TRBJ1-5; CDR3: ASSSRGGAATGNQPQH
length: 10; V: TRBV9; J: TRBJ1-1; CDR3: ASSVADTEAF
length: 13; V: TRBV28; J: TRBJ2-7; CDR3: ASIPSGGQPYEQY
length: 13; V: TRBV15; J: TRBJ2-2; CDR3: ATSRDAVNTGELF
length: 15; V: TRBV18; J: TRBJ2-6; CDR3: ASSPPGHLSGANVLT
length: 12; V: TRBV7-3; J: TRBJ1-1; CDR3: ASSLLGRNTEAF
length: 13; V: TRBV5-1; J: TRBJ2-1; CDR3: ASSLVRTGDNEQF
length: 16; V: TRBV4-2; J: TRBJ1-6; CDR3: ASSQESAGSSYNSPLH
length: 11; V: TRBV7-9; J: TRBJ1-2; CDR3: ASSFPGGYGYT
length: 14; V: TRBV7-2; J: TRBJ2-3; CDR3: ASSLTSGAGTDTQY
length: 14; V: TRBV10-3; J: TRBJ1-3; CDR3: AISERDRVAGNTIY
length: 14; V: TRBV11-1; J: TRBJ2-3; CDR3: ASSHRLAGETDTQY
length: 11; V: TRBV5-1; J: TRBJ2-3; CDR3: ASSTDGRDTQY
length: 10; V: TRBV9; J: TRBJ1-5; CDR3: ASGGTNQPQH
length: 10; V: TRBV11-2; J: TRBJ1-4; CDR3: ASSLEISRLF
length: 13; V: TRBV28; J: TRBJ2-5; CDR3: ASSLLRGNQETQY
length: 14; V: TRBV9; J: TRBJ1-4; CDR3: ASSVGVQGGSEKLF
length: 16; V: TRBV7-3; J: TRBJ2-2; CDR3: ASSLTPSGGQNTGELF
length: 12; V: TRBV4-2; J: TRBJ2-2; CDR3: ASSQDWATGELF
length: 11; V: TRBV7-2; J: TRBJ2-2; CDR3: ASSFGLGGELF
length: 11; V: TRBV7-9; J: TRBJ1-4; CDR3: ASTDRGIEKLF
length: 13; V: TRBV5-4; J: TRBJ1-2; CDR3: ASSLGGGTPDGYT
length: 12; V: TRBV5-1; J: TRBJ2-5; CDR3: ASSLVVNQETQY
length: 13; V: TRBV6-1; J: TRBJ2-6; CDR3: ASDRGRSGANVLT
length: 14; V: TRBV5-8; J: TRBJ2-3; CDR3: ASSGGDSAPADTQY
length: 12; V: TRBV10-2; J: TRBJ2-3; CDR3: ASLRRGLPDTQY
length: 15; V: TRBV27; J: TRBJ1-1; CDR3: ASSLWRTGTMNTEAF
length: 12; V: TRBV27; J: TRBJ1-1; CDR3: ASSPRDSHTEAF
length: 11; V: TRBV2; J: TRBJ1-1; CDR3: ASSRQGNTEAF
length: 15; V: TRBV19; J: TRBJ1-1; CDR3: ASTLTGSSSLFTEAF